This T cell receptor (beta chain) was sequenced during a study of control samples from healthy donors and cancer patients. Data came from immunoSEQ multiplex PCR; TCRdb stores just in-frame clones and leaves some out. The sample shows around 100,000 clones, about 90% of them seen only once. Sequenced sample: blood. The source is a woman aged 50 to 60 in good health.

The CDR3 region has the DNA TGTGCCTGGACCAGGGTGGTCACCGGGGAGCTGTTTTTT. It encodes CAWTRVVTGELFF. The V call is TRBV30, the J call TRBJ2-2; weak D call: TRBD1 (5 bases). CDR1 GTSNPN and CDR2 SVGIG come from the germline V gene (reference sequence). The CDR3 runs to 13 residues. Deletions cut 4 bases from V and 4 bases from J, with 10 bases between.